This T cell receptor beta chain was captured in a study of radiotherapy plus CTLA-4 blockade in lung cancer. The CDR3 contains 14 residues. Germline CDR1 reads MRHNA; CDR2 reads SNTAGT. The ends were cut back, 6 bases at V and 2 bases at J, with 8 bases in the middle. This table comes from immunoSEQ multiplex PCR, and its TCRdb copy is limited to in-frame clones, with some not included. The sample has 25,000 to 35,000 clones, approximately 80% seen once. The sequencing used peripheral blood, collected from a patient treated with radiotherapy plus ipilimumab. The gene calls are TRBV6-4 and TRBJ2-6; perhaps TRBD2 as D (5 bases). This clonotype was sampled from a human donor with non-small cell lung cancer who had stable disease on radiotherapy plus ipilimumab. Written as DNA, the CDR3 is TGTGCCAGCAGCGCCGGGGCTGGGGCCAACGTCCTGACTTTC. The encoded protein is CASSAGAGANVLTF.